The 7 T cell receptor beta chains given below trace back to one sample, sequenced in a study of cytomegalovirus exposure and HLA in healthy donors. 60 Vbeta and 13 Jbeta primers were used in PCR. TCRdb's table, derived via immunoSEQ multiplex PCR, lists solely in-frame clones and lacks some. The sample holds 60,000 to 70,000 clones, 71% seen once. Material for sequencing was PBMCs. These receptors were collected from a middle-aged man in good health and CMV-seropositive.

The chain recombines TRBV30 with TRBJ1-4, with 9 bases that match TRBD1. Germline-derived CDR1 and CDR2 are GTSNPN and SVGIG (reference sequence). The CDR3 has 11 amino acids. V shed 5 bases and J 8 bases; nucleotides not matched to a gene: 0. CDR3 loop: CAWGTGEKLFF. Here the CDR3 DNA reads TGTGCCTGGGGGACAGGGGAAAAACTGTTTTTT. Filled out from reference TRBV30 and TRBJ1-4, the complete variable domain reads SQTIHQWPATLVQPVGSPLSLECTVEGTSNPNLYWYRQAAGRGLQLLFYSVGIGQISSEVPQNLSASRPQDRQFILSSKKLLLSDSGFYLCAWGTGEKLFFGSGTQLSVL.

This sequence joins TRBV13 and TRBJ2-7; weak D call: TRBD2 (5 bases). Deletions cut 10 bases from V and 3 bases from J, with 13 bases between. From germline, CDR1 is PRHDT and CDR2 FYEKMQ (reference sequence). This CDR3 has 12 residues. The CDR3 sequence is CATSFRGYEQYF. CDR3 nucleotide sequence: TGTGCCACCTCGTTCCGGGGCTACGAGCAGTACTTC.

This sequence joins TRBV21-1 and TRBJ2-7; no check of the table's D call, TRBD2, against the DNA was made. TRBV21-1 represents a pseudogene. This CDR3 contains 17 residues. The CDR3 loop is CASSKVGRAGRFYEQYF. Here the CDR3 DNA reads TGTGCCAGCAGCAAAGTGGGCCGTGCGGGAAGATTCTACGAGCAGTACTTC.

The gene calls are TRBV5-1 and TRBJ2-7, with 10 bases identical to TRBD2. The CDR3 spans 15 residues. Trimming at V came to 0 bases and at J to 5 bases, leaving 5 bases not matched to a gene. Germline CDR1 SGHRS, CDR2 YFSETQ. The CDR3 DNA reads TGCGCCAGCAGCTTGGAACTAGCGGGAATGGACGAGCAGTACTTC. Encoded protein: CASSLELAGMDEQYF.

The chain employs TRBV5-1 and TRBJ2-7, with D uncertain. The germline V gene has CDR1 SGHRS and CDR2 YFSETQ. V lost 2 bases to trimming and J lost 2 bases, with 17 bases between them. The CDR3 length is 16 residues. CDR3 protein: CASSLRSRVKAYEQYF. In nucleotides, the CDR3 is TGCGCCAGCAGCTTAAGGTCACGGGTGAAGGCCTACGAGCAGTACTTC.

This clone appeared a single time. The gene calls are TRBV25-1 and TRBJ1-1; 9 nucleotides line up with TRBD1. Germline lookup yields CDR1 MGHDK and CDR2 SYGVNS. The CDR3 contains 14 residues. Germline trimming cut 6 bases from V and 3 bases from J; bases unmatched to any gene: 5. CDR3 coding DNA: TGTGCCAGCAGACAGGGGGCAACGCACACTGAAGCTTTCTTT. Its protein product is CASRQGATHTEAFF.

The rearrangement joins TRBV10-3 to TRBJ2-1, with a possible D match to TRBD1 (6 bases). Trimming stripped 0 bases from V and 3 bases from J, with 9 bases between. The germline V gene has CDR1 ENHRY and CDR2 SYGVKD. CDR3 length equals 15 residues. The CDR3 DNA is TGTGCCATCAGTGAGTCGTCGGACAGCTACAATGAGCAGTTCTTC. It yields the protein CAISESSDSYNEQFF.